The TCR beta chain under discussion was sequenced for a study of blood T cell repertoires in COVID-19. The CDR3 is made up of 14 amino acids. The germline CDR1 and CDR2 sequences are SGHRS and YFSETQ. The V end was cut by 1 base, the J end by 9 bases, with 11 bases between. Clones were read by immunoSEQ multiplex PCR, and TCRdb kept only the in-frame ones, dropping some. The sample consists of around 150,000 clones, approximately 92% of them appearing once. What was sequenced was peripheral blood. This TCR derives from a woman between 50 and 59 years old with acute or convalescent COVID-19. The genes are TRBV5-1 and TRBJ1-6; D uncertain. For the CDR3, the DNA is TGCGCCAGCAGCTTGCAACAGATAGGTTCACCCCTCCACTTT. This sequence encodes CASSLQQIGSPLHF.